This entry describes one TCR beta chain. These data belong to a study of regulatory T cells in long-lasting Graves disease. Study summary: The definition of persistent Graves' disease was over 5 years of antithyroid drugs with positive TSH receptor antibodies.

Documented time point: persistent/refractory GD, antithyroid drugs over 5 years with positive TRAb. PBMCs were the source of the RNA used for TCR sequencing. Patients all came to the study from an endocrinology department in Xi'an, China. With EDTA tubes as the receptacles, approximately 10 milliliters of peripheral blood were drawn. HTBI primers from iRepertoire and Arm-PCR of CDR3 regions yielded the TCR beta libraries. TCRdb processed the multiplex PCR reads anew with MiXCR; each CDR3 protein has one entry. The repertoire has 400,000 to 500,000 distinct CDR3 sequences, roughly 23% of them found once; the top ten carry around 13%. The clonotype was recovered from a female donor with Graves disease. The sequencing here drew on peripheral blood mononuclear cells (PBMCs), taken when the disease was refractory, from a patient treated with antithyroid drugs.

As DNA, the CDR3 is TGTGCCAGCAGCTTGGGCAGGCCTGCAACTAATGAAAAACTGTTTTTT. Its translation: CASSLGRPATNEKLFF. The V and J genes are TRBV5-5 and TRBJ1-4; D not certain. The CDR3 extends over 16 amino acids. V was clipped by 0 bases and J by 0 bases, with 9 bases between them. Germline V gives CDR1 SGHKS, CDR2 YYEKEE (reference sequence).